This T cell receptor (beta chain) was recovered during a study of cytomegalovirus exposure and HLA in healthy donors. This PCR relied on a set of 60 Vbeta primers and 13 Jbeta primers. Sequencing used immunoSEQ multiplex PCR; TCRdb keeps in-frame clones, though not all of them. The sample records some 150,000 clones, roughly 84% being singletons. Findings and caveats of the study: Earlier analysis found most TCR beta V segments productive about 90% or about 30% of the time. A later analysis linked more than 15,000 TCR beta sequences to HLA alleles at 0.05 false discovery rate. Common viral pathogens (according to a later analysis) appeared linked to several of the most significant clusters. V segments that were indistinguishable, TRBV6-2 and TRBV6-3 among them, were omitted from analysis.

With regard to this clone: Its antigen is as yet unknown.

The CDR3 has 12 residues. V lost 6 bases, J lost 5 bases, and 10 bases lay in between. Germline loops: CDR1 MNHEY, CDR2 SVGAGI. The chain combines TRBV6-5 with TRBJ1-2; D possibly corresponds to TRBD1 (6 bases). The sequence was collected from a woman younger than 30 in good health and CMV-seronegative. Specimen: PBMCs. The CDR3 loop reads CASSRGHYGYTF. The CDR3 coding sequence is TGTGCCAGCAGCCGGGGACATTATGGCTACACCTTC.